The clone carrying this T cell receptor (beta chain) was detected only a few times. The antigen remains undetermined. There were TCR beta CDR3 regions amplified from RNA transcripts. The TCR CDR3 was amplified in a first-round RT-PCR using the HTBI primer set. TCRdb analysed the multiplex PCR reads with MiXCR anew, one entry per CDR3 protein. This table has around 700,000 distinct CDR3 sequences, 35% appearing once. V was cut by 5 bases and J by 6 bases, with 16 bases left in between. The germline gives CDR1 SNHLY, CDR2 FYNNEI. CDR3 size: 15 residues. The hyperthyroidism was newly diagnosed and had lasted under 2 months; the patients were aged 18 to 65. Extraction of PBMCs used 7.5 to 10 ml of fresh peripheral blood. The data were obtained in a study of T cells in Graves' hyperthyroidism and ophthalmopathy. Background on the study: Specimen type is peripheral blood, collected at initial diagnosis prior to any treatment. Study results and caveats: Blood also carried most thyroid clonotypes expanded above 0.001.

Input material: blood. The receptor was derived from a woman aged 40 to 50 with Graves' hyperthyroidism. The chain links TRBV2 to TRBJ2-2; possible D gene TRBD2, 6 bases. In DNA form, the CDR3 reads TGTGCCAGCAGTCTGGGGCCAGGCGGGGCCGGGGAGCTGTTTTTT. Translating it yields CASSLGPGGAGELFF.